This paragraph covers one TCR beta chain sequence. Recruited during active infection, patients (from Seattle) were subsequently followed longitudinally. The CDR3 extends over 16 amino acids. Germline V gene sequence: CDR1 KGHSH, CDR2 LQKENI. J gave up 8 bases and V 3 bases, and 7 bases lay outside the gene matches. In the authors' methods: Amplification from reference gene primers served as the basis for estimated nucleated cell counts. Generated by immunoSEQ multiplex PCR, the TCRdb table keeps only in-frame clones and is missing some. That table furnishes V, J and clone size, whereas the DNA furnished D and trimming. The table includes 200,000 to 250,000 clones, more than 75% detected once. This record comes from a study of blood T cell repertoires in COVID-19. Study background: From the United States, Italy and Spain came samples of acute and convalescent COVID-19. PBMCs, B-cell-depleted T cells, or T cells were the source of the cDNA or gDNA that made up the material.

Sequencing was performed on peripheral blood. V usage is TRBV18 and J usage is TRBJ2-3, with TRBD2 identical over 14 bases. This receptor was taken from a woman between 70 and 85 years old with COVID-19, enrolled during active disease. The CDR3 sequence: CASSPRLAGGPATQYF. CDR3 DNA sequence: TGTGCCAGCTCACCCCGACTAGCGGGAGGGCCTGCTACGCAGTATTTT.